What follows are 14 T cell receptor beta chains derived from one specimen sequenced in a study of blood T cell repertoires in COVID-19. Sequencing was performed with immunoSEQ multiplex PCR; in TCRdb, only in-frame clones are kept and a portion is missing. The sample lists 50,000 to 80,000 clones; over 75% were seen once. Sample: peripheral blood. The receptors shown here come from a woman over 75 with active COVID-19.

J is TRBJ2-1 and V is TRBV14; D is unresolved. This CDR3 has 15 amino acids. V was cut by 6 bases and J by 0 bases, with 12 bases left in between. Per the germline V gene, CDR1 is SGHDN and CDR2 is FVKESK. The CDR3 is CASRHTKDSYNEQFF. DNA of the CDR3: TGTGCCAGCAGACACACCAAAGACTCCTACAATGAGCAGTTCTTC.

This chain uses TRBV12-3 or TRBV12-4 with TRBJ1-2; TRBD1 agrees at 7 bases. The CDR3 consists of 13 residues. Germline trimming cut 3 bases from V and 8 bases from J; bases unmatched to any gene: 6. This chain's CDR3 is CASSFGQAWGYTF. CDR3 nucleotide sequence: TGTGCCAGCAGTTTCGGACAGGCTTGGGGCTACACCTTC.

CDR3 region: CASSPMGQGWNEQFF. CDR3 DNA sequence: TGTGCCAGCAGCCCTATGGGACAGGGATGGAATGAGCAGTTCTTC. This chain uses TRBV14 with TRBJ2-1, with 9 bases lining up with TRBD1. J lost 7 bases, V lost 4 bases, and 8 bases had no gene match. Germline CDR1 reads SGHDN; CDR2 reads FVKESK. The CDR3 loop spans 15 amino acids.

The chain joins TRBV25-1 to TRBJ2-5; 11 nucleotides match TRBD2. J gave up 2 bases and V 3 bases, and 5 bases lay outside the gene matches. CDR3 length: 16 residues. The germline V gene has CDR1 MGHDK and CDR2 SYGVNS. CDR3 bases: TGTGCCAGCAGTGAGCAGAGGACTAGCGGGCAAGAGACCCAGTACTTC. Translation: CASSEQRTSGQETQYF.

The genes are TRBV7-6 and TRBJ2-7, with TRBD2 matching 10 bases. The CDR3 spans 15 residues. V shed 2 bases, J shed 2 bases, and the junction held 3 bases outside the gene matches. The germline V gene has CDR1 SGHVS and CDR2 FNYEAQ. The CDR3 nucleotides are TGTGCCAGCAGCTTATATAGCGGGGGGCCCTACGAGCAGTACGTC. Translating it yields CASSLYSGGPYEQYV.

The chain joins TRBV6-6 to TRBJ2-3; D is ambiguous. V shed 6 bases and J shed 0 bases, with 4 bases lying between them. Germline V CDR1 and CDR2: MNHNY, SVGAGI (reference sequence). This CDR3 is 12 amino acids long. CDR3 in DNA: TGTGCCAGCAGCCCAAGCACAGATACGCAGTATTTT. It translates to CASSPSTDTQYF.

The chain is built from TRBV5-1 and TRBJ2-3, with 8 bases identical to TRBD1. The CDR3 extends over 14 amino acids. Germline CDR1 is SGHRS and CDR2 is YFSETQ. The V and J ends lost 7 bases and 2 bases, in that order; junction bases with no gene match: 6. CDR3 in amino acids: CASGTGGSTDTQYF. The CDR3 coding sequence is TGCGCCAGCGGTACAGGGGGATCCACAGATACGCAGTATTTT.

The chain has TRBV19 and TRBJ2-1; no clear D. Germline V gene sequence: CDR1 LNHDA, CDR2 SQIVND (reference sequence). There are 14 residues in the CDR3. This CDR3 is CVSSGGPLYNEQFF. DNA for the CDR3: TGTGTCAGCTCCGGTGGTCCCCTCTACAATGAGCAGTTCTTC.

CDR3 amino acids: CASESHIAGGVYEQYF. The DNA of the CDR3 is TGTGCCAGCGAGTCCCACATAGCGGGAGGGGTCTACGAGCAGTACTTC. V and J are TRBV28 and TRBJ2-7, with 11 positions matching TRBD2. The V gene end was trimmed by 8 bases and the J gene end by 3 bases; junction bases not matched to a gene: 12. The CDR3 contains 16 residues. Germline assignment: CDR1 MDHEN and CDR2 SYDVKM.

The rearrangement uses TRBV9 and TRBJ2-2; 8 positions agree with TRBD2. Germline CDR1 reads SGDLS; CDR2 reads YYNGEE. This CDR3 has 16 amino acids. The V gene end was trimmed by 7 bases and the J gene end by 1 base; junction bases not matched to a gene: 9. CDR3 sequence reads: CASARLSGRNTGELFF. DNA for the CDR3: TGTGCCAGCGCGCGCCTCAGCGGGAGGAACACCGGGGAGCTGTTTTTT.

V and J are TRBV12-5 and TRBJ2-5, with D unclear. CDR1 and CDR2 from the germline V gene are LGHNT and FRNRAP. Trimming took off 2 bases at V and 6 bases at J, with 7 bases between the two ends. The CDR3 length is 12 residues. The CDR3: CASGLNEKTQYF. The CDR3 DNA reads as TGTGCTAGTGGTTTGAACGAGAAGACCCAGTACTTC.

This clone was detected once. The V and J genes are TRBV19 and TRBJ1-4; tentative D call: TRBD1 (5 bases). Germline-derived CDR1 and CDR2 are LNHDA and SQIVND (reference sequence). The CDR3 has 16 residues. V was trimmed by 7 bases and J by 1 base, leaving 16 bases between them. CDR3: CASTRDSVGTNEKLFF. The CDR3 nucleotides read TGTGCCAGTACCAGAGACAGTGTGGGAACTAATGAAAAACTGTTTTTT.

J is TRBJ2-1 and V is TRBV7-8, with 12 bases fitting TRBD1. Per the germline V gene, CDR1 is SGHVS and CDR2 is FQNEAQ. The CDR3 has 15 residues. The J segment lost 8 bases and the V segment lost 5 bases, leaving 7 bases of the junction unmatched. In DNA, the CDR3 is TGTGCCAGCAGCCCCGGGACAGGGGGCGTGTATGAGCAGTTCTTC. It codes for CASSPGTGGVYEQFF.

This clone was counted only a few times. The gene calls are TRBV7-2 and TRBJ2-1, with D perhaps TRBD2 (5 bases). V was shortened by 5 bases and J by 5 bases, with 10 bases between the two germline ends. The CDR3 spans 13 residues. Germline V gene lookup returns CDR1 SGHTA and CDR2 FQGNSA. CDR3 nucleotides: TGTGCCAGCAGCGAGGGCGTTAACAATGAGCAGTTCTTC. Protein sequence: CASSEGVNNEQFF.